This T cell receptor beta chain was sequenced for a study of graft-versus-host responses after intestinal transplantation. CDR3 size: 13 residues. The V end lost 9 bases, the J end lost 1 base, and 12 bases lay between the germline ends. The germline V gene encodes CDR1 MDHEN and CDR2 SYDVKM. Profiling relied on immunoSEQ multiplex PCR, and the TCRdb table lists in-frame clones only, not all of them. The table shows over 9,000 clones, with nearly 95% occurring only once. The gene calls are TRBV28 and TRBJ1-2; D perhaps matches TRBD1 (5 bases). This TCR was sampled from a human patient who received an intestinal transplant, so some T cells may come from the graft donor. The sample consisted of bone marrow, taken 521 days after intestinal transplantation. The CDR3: CASAPGLNYGYTF. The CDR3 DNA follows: TGTGCCAGTGCCCCGGGGCTTAACTATGGCTACACCTTC.